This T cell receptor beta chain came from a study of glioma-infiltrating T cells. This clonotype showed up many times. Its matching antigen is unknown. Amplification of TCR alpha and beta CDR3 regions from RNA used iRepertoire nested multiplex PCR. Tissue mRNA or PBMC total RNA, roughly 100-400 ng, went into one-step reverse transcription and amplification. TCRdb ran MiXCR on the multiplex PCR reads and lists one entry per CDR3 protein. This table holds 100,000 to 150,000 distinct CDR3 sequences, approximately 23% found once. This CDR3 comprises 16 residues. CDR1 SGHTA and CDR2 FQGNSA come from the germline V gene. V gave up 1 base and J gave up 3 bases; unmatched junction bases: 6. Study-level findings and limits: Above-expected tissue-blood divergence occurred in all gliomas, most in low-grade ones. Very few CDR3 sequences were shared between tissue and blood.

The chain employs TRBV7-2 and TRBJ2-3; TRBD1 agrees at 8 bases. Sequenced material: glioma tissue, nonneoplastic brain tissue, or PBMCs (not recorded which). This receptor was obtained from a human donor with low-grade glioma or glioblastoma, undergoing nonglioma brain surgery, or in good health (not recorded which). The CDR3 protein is CASSLVSGGGTDTQYF. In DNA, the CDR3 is TGTGCCAGCAGCTTAGTCTCAGGGGGCGGGACAGATACGCAGTATTTT.